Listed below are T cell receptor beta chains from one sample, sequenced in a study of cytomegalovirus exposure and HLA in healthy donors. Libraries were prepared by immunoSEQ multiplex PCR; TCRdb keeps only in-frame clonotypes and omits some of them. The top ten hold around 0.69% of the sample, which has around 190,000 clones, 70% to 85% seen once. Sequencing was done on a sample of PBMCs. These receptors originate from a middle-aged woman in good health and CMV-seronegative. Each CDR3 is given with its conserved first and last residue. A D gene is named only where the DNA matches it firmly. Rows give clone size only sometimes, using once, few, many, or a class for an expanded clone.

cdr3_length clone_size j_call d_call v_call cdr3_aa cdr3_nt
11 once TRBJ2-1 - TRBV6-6 CASFNYNEQFF TGTGCCAGCTTCAATTACAATGAGCAGTTCTTC
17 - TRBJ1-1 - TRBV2 CASSVFRDNYMNTEAFF TGTGCCAGCAGTGTCTTCCGGGACAACTACATGAACACTGAAGCTTTCTTT
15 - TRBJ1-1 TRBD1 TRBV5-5 CASSLWDRRYAEAFF TGTGCCAGCAGCTTGTGGGACAGGAGGTATGCTGAAGCTTTCTTT
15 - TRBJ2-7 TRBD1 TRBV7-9 CASSGDRGDPYEQYF TGTGCCAGCAGCGGAGACAGGGGGGACCCCTACGAGCAGTACTTC
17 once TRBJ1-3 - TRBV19 CASSIVARSLPGNTIYF TGTGCCAGTAGTATAGTCGCCAGGTCTCTTCCTGGAAACACCATATATTTT
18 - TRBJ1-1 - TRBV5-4 CASSFPAGRSGKSTEAFF TGTGCCAGCAGCTTTCCAGCGGGACGATCGGGAAAAAGCACTGAAGCTTTCTTT
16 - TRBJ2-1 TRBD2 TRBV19 CASSFKSGAFYNEQFF TGTGCCAGTAGTTTCAAAAGCGGGGCTTTCTACAATGAGCAGTTCTTC
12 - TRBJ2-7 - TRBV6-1 CASSPGNYEQYF TGTGCCAGCAGCCCCGGGAACTACGAGCAGTACTTC
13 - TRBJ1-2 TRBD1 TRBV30 CAWSPTGGMGYTF TGTGCCTGGAGTCCGACAGGGGGCATGGGCTACACCTTC
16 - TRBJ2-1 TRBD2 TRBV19 CASSTRSSGRKESLFF TGTGCCAGTAGTACACGGAGTAGCGGGAGGAAGGAGTCTCTGTTCTTC
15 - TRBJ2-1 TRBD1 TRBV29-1 CSVEAWDSGNNEQFF TGCAGCGTTGAAGCGTGGGACAGTGGGAACAATGAGCAGTTCTTC
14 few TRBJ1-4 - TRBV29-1 CSVEDLSQPDKLFF TGCAGCGTTGAAGATTTGTCACAGCCTGATAAACTGTTTTTT
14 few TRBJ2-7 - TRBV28 CASSGTRASYEQYF TGTGCCAGCAGTGGGACTCGAGCTAGTTACGAGCAGTACTTC
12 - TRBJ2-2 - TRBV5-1 CASSPDTGELFF TGCGCCAGCAGCCCAGACACCGGGGAGCTGTTTTTT
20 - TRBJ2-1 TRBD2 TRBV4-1 CASSQTGTSGSWGPYNEQFF TGCGCCAGCAGCCAGACCGGGACTAGCGGGAGTTGGGGCCCCTACAATGAGCAGTTCTTC
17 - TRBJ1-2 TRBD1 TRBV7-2 CASSLGLPGTGNYGYTF TGTGCCAGCAGCTTAGGCCTTCCAGGGACAGGGAACTATGGCTACACCTTC
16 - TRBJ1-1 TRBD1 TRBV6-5 CASSYSIETGVPEAFF TGTGCCAGCAGTTACTCGATCGAGACAGGGGTCCCTGAAGCTTTCTTT
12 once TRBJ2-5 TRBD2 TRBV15 CATSRGGETQYF TGTGCCACCAGCAGGGGGGGGGAGACCCAGTACTTC
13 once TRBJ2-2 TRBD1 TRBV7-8 CASRTGGGGELFF TGTGCCAGCAGGACAGGGGGAGGCGGGGAGCTGTTTTTT
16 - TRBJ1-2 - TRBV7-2 CASSLSPRQTNYGYTF TGTGCCAGCAGCTTATCCCCCAGACAGACAAACTATGGCTACACCTTC
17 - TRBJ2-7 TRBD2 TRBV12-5 CASGPGLAGVRAYEQYF TGTGCTAGTGGTCCCGGGCTAGCGGGGGTAAGGGCCTACGAGCAGTACTTC
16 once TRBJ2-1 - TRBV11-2 CASSLERPSSYNEQFF TGTGCCAGCAGCTTAGAACGTCCGAGCTCCTACAATGAGCAGTTCTTC
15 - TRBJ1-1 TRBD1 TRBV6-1 CASSAHRGLSTEAFF TGTGCCAGCAGTGCCCACAGGGGGCTATCGACTGAAGCTTTCTTT
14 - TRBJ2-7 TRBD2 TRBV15 CATSRDGRDHEQYF TGTGCCACCAGCAGAGATGGGAGGGACCACGAGCAGTACTTC
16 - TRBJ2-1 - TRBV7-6 CASSLDSQSSYNEQFF TGTGCCAGCAGCTTGGACAGCCAGAGCTCCTACAATGAGCAGTTCTTC
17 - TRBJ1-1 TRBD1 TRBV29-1 CSGSRRGQGQENTEAFF TGCAGCGGATCTCGGAGGGGACAGGGGCAGGAGAACACTGAAGCTTTCTTT
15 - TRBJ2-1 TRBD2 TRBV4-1 CASSEAGTSVFSLFF TGCGCCAGCAGCGAAGCCGGGACTAGCGTGTTTAGCCTGTTCTTC
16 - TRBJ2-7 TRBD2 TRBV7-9 CASSTRGGGRGYEQYF TGTGCCAGCAGCACCCGAGGTGGCGGGAGAGGTTACGAGCAGTACTTC
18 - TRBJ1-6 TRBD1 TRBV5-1 CASSLAGTGGTRQSPLHF TGCGCCAGCAGCTTGGCCGGGACAGGGGGCACCCGGCAATCACCCCTCCACTTT
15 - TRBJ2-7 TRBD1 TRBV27 CASSLLTGFGYEQYF TGTGCCAGCAGTTTACTGACAGGGTTTGGCTACGAGCAGTACTTC
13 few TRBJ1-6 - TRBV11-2 CASSAQGSSPLHF TGTGCCAGCAGCGCCCAGGGCAGTTCACCCCTCCACTTT
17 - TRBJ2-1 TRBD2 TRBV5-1 CASSSGLAGGDYNEQFF TGCGCCAGCAGCTCGGGACTAGCGGGGGGGGACTACAATGAGCAGTTCTTC
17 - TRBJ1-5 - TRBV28 CASSLRGQGRGNQPQHF TGTGCCAGCAGTTTAAGAGGGCAGGGGCGCGGCAATCAGCCCCAGCATTTT
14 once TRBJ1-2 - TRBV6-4 CASSDSGGVHGYTF TGTGCCAGCAGTGACTCCGGAGGGGTCCATGGCTACACCTTC
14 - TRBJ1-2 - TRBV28 CASSSTGRNYGYTF TGTGCCAGCAGTTCGACAGGAAGGAACTATGGCTACACCTTC
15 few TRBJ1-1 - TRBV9 CASSFQTEMNTEAFF TGTGCCAGCAGCTTTCAGACAGAGATGAACACTGAAGCTTTCTTT
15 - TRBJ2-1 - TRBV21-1 CASSKVILPYNEQFF TGTGCCAGCAGCAAAGTCATACTCCCCTACAATGAGCAGTTCTTC
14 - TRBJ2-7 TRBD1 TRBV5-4 CASRTSRDSYEQYF TGTGCCAGCAGGACCTCGAGGGACAGTTACGAGCAGTACTTC
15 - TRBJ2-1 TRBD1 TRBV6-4 CASSTLQGAVYEQFF TGTGCCAGCAGTACCTTACAGGGGGCTGTTTATGAGCAGTTCTTC
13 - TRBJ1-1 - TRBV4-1 CASSQSPREEAFF TGCGCCAGCAGCCAAAGCCCACGGGAGGAAGCTTTCTTT
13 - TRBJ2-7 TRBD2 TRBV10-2 CASHSGASYEQYF TGCGCCAGCCATAGCGGGGCGAGCTACGAGCAGTACTTC
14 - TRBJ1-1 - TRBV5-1 CASSSAGVNTEAFF TGCGCCAGCAGCTCGGCAGGCGTCAACACTGAAGCTTTCTTT
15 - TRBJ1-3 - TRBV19 CASSRDRLSGNTIYF TGTGCCAGTAGTCGTGACAGGCTCTCTGGAAACACCATATATTTT
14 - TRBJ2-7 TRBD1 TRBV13 CASSTRGTGTEQYF TGTGCCAGCAGCACCCGCGGGACAGGGACCGAGCAGTACTTC
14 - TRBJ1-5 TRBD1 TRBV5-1 CASSSGQGDQPQHF TGCGCCAGCAGCTCGGGACAGGGAGATCAGCCCCAGCATTTT
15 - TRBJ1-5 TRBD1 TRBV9 CASSVEGTGLEPQHF TGTGCCAGCAGCGTAGAAGGGACAGGGCTGGAGCCCCAGCATTTT
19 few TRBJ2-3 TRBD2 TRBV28 CASGTASGSVGRITDTQYF TGTGCCAGTGGTACGGCTAGCGGGAGTGTTGGCCGTATCACAGATACGCAGTATTTT
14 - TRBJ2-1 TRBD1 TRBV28 CATYSNRGSDEQFF TGTGCCACCTACAGCAACAGGGGTTCGGATGAGCAGTTCTTC